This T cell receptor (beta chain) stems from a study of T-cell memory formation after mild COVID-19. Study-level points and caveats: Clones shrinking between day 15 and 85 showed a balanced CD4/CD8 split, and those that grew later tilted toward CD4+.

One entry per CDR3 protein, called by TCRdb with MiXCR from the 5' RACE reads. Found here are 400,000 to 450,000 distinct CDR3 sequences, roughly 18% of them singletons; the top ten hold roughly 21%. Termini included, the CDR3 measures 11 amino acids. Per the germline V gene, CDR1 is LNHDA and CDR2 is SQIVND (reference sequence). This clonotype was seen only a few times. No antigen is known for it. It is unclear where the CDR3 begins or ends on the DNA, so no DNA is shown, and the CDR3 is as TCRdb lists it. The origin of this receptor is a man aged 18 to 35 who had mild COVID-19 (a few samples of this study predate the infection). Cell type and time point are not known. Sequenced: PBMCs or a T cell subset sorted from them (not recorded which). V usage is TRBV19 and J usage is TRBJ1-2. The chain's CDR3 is CASSSGHGYTF.